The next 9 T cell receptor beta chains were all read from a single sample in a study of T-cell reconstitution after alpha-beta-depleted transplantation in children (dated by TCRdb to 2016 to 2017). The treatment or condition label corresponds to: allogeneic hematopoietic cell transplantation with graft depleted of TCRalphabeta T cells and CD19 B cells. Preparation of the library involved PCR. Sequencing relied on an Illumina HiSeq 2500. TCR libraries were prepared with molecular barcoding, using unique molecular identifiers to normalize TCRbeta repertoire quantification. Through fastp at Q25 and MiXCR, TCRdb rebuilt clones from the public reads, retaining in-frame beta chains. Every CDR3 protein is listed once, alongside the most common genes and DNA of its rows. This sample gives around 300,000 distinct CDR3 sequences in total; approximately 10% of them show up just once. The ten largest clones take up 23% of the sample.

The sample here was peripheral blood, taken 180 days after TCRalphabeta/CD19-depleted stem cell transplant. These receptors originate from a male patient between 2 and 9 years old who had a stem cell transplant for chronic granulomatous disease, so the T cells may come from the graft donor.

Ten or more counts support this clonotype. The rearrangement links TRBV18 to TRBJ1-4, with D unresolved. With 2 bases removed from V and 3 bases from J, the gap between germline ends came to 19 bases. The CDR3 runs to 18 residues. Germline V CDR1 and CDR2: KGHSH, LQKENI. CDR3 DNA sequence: TGTGCCAGCTCACCAGAGAGGGTTGCTCGACTCGCTAATGAAAAACTGTTTTTT. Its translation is CASSPERVARLANEKLFF.

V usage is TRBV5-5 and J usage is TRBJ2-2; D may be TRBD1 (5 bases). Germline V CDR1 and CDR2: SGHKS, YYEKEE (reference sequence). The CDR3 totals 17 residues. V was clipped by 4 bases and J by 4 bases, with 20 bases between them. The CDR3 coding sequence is TGTGCCAGCAGCGCGGACGTTCGTGGGGCAAGCACCGGGGAGCTGTTTTTT. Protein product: CASSADVRGASTGELFF.

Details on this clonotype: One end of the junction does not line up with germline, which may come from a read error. The CDR3 sequence: CASSQVRTGELLF. The CDR3 DNA follows: TGTGCCAGCAGTCAAGTTCGCACCGGGGAGCTGTTATTT. The chain has TRBV14 and TRBJ2-2; D may be TRBD2 (5 bases). Germline V lookup: CDR1 SGHDN, CDR2 FVKESK. This CDR3 is built from 13 residues.

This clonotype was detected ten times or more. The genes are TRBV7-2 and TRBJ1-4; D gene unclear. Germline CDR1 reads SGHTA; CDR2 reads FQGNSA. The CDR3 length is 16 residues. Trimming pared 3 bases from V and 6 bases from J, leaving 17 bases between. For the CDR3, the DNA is TGTGCCAGCAGCTTTTCGATAGGACGGAAGGATGAAAAACTGTTTTTT. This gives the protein CASSFSIGRKDEKLFF.

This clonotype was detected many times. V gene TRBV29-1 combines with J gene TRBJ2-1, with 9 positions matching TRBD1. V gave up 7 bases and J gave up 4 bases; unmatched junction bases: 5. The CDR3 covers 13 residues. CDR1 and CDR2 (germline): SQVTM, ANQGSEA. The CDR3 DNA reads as TGCAGCGCGGGGACAGGGCTGTACAATGAGCAGTTCTTC. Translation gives CSAGTGLYNEQFF.

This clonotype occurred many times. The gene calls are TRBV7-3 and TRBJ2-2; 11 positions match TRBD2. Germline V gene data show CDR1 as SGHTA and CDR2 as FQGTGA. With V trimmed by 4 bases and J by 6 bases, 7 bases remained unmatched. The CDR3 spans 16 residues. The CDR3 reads CASSSLAGGLAGELFF. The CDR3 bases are TGTGCCAGCAGCTCATTAGCGGGGGGGCTCGCCGGGGAGCTGTTTTTT. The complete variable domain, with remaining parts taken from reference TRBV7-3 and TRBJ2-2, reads GAGVSQTPSNKVTEKGKYVELRCDPISGHTALYWYRQSLGQGPEFLIYFQGTGAADDSGLPNDRFFAVRPEGSVSTLKIQRTERGDSAVYLCASSSLAGGLAGELFFGEGSRLTVL.

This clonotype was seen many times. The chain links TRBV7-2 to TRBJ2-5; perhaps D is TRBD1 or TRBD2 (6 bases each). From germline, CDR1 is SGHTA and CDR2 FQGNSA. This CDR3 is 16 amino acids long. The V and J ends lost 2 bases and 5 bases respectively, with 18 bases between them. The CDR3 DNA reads TGTGCCAGCAGCTTATTGGGTTTGGGGGGCTGGGAGACCCAGTACTTC. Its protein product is CASSLLGLGGWETQYF.

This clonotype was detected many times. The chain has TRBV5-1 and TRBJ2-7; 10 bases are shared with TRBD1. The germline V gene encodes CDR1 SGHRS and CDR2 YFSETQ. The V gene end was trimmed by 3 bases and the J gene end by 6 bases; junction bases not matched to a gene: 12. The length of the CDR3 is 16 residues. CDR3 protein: CASSSTSRQGASEQYF. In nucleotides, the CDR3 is TGCGCCAGCAGCTCCACCTCTCGACAGGGGGCTAGCGAGCAGTACTTC.

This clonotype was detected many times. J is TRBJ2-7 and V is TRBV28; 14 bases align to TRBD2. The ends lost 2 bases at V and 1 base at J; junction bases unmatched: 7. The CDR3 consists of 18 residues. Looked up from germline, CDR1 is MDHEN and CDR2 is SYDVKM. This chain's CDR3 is CASSLPRRLAGGSYEQYF. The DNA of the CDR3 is TGTGCCAGCAGTTTACCCCGCCGACTAGCGGGGGGGTCCTACGAGCAGTACTTC. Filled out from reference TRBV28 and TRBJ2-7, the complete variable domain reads DVKVTQSSRYLVKRTGEKVFLECVQDMDHENMFWYRQDPGLGLRLIYFSYDVKMKEKGDIPEGYSVSREKKERFSLILESASTNQTSMYLCASSLPRRLAGGSYEQYFGPGTRLTVT.